A selection of T cell receptor beta chains follows, all from one sample in a study of shared clonotypes between healthy human individuals. Only in-frame clones appear in the TCRdb table, and some are missing; sequencing was by immunoSEQ multiplex PCR. The repertoire has fewer than 700,000 clones, around 78% of them found once; the top ten carry about 12%. What was sequenced was PBMCs. These receptors were collected from a woman in her 40s in good health. Some clones in this sample may be carry-over from other donors' samples. Both conserved end residues are part of each CDR3. The order of the fields is V gene, clone size, CDR3 protein. The size of a clone is reported for some rows only, either as once, few or many, or as a class for expanded clones.

TRBV5-1 . CASSLSGTGGNEQYF
TRBV7-2 . CASSNPGTEAFF
TRBV29-1 . CSVETATSYSF
TRBV6-4 few CATSPTSGSNGELFF
TRBV11-3 . CASSLASGGETQYF
TRBV7-2 . CASSLAPSGINEQFF
TRBV5-1 . CASSLTRASTDTQYF
TRBV18 . CASSPPSGGDTEAFF
TRBV11-3 . CASSLGTSGYNEQFF
TRBV4-2 . CASSQVYSGRTKNIQYF
TRBV15 . CATSRDRGGNEQFF
TRBV5-1 once CASSPSGFTEAFF
TRBV7-9 . CASGFGLAESSF
TRBV9 . CASSGVGFQETQYF
TRBV6-6 . CASSYSNSEQFF
TRBV28 . CASRTGTGVTIYF
TRBV29-1 . CSVEGARGGTDTQYF
TRBV5-1 . CASSLEGQFNEQFF
TRBV9 few CASSYQIRGRTDTQYF
TRBV28 . CASSPGGDKYF
TRBV28 . CASGQETQYF
TRBV29-1 . CSADNDNEQFF
TRBV29-1 few CSASRDREGEKLFF
TRBV7-8 . CASSLAVPSYEQYF
TRBV10-3 . CAISSSGLLPYEQYF
TRBV14 . CASSLTGGGGTYEQYF
TRBV11-2 . CASSRDFLSYEQYF
TRBV9 . CASSVDGGGRTEAFF
TRBV5-1 . CASSLVLAGEQYF
TRBV4-3 . CASSQESLRHRGFETQYF
TRBV2 . CASRPGTGLEAFF
TRBV11-3 . CASSLVGLANEQFF
TRBV2 once CASSGDPSGGTDTQYF
TRBV6-1 . CASSFSGTADTQYF
TRBV7-2 . CASSLSPSTDTQYF
TRBV6-1 . CASSKLAASTDTQYF
TRBV10-3 . CAISEPGLAGGAYEQYF
TRBV7-8 . CASSLGAGEMETQYF
TRBV21-1 few CASSKGAGGSGEQYF
TRBV9 . CASSATQGNTIYF
TRBV12-5 . CASGTGQGNTGELFF
TRBV28 . CASSLPGQGRGYTF
TRBV2 . CASRVVSGANVLTF
TRBV28 . CASSLSAGSNQPQHF
TRBV6-5 . CASAKGGEPWEQYF
TRBV4-1 . CASSQVQANQPQHF
TRBV7-9 . CASSLGPVREQFF
TRBV10-3 . CAISEPLDRLETQYF
TRBV7-2 . CASSFQGQGYYEQYF
TRBV21-1 . CASSKTPGTTGGNEKLFF
TRBV11-2 few CASSSGTSGTSTDTQYF
TRBV4-3 . CASSQVLGGTEAFF
TRBV29-1 . CSVEVGRGASNEQFF
TRBV9 . CASSVVNGQNYGYTF
TRBV6-5 . CASSRVWLETQYF
TRBV28 . CASSPPPHRAYEQYF
TRBV29-1 . CSVSLHSGNTIYF
TRBV11-2 . CASSLVLGEGWETQYF
TRBV27 few CASSALFTSGSYNEQFF
TRBV25-1 . CASSERGSGSIYEQYF